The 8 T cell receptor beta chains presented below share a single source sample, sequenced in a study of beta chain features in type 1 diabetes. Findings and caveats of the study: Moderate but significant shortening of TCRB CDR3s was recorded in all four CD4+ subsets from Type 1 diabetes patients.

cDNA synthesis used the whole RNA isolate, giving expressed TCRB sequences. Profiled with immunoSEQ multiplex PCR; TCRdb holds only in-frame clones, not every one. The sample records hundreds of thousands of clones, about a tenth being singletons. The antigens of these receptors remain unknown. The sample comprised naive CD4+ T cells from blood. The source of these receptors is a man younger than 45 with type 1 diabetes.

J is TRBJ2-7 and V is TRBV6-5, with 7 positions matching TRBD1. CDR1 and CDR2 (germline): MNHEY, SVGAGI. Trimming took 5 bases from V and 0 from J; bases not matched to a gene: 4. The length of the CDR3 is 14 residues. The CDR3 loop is CASSTGTASYEQYF. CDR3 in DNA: TGTGCCAGCAGTACAGGGACAGCCTCCTACGAGCAGTACTTC.

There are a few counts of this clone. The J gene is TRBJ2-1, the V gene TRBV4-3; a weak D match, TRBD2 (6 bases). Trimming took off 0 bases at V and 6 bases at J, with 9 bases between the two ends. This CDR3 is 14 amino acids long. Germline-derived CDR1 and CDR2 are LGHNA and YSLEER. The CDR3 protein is CASSQDRGLNEQFF. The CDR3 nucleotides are TGCGCCAGCAGCCAAGATAGGGGACTCAATGAGCAGTTCTTC.

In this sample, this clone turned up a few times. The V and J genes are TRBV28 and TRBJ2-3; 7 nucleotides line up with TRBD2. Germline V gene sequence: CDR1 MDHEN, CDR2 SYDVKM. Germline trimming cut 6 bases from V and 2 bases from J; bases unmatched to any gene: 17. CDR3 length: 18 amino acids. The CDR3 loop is CASSSPTGGKDYTDTQYF. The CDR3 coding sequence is TGTGCCAGCAGCTCCCCCACGGGGGGAAAAGATTACACAGATACGCAGTATTTT.

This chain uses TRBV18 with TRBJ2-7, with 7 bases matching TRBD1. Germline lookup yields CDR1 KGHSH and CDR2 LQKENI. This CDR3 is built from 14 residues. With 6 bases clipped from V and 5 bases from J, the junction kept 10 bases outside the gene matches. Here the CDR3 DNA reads TGTGCCAGCTCCCCCGGACAGGCAGGCCACGAGCAGTACTTC. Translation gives CASSPGQAGHEQYF.

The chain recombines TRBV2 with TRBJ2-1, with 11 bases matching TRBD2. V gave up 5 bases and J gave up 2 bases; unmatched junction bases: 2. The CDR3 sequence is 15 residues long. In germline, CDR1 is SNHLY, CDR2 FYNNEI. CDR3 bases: TGTGCCAGCAGTAGACTAGCGGGACCCTACAATGAGCAGTTCTTC. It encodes CASSRLAGPYNEQFF.

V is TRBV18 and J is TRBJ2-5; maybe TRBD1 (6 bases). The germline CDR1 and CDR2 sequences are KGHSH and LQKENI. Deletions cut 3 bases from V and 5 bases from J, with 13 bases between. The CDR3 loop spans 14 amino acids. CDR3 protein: CASSPEAGEETQYF. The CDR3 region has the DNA TGTGCCAGCTCACCGGAAGCAGGGGAGGAGACCCAGTACTTC.

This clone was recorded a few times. This CDR3 is CASSSGTGGYHEQYF. CDR3 coding DNA: TGTGCCAGCAGCTCCGGGACAGGGGGCTATCACGAGCAGTACTTC. The chain joins TRBV7-9 to TRBJ2-7, with 12 nucleotides matching TRBD1. The CDR3 contains 15 residues. V shed 4 bases, J shed 5 bases, and the junction held 6 bases outside the gene matches. Germline V gene sequence: CDR1 SEHNR, CDR2 FQNEAQ (reference sequence).

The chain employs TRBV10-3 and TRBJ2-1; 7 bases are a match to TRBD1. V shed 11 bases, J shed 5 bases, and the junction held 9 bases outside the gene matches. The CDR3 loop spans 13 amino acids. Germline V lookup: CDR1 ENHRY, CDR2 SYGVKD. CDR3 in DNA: TGTGCCTCCACCCAAGACAGGGACAATGAGCAGTTCTTC. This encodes CASTQDRDNEQFF.